This T cell receptor (beta chain) appears in the sequencing data of a study of PD-1 blockade in classical Hodgkin lymphoma. The overall study: Administration of nivolumab to patients was at 3 mg/kg intravenously every 2 weeks.

Findings and caveats of the study: Reported findings placed baseline TCR diversity lower in newly diagnosed patients (compared with healthy donors).

This clone has only a few counts. Its antigen is unidentified. J was trimmed by 2 bases and V by 4 bases; bases with no gene match: 9. The germline V gene has CDR1 PRHDT and CDR2 FYEKMQ (reference sequence). The CDR3 has 16 amino acids. Assay used: immunoSEQ multiplex PCR; TCRdb lists only in-frame clones, some missing. The sample carries around 45,000 clones, approximately 70% recorded once. In every patient, relapse followed autologous stem cell transplantation, while exposure to brentuximab vedotin differed. The clonotype comes from a human donor with classical Hodgkin lymphoma. The source was peripheral blood mononuclear cells (PBMCs), collected before the second cycle of nivolumab. J is TRBJ1-2 and V is TRBV13, with 8 bases lining up with TRBD1. For the CDR3, the DNA is TGTGCCAGCAGCTCACTCCGGGACAGGCCAAACTATGGCTACACCTTC. This codes for CASSSLRDRPNYGYTF.